This record covers a single T cell receptor (beta chain). What it binds is unknown. The data belong to a study of identifying expanded T cells in peripheral blood. Clones were read by immunoSEQ multiplex PCR, and TCRdb kept only the in-frame ones, dropping some. The table includes around 94,000 clones, approximately 90% detected once. Overall study results and limits: Technical replicates showed around 1.1 changed clones; approximately 2 weeks about 16.4; four weeks 19.

Healthy donors had no documented immune events, such as infections, while sampled. The material sequenced was blood. This TCR came from a person between 18 and 75 years old in good health.

For the CDR3, the DNA is TGTGCCAGCACCAGAACAGGGACCGAGCCCCAGCATTTT. Translation gives CASTRTGTEPQHF. The J gene is TRBJ1-5, the V gene TRBV6-6; D may be TRBD1 (6 bases). Trimming pared 7 bases from V and 8 bases from J, leaving 15 bases between. CDR1 MNHNY and CDR2 SVGAGI come from the germline V gene (reference sequence). The CDR3 extends over 13 amino acids.